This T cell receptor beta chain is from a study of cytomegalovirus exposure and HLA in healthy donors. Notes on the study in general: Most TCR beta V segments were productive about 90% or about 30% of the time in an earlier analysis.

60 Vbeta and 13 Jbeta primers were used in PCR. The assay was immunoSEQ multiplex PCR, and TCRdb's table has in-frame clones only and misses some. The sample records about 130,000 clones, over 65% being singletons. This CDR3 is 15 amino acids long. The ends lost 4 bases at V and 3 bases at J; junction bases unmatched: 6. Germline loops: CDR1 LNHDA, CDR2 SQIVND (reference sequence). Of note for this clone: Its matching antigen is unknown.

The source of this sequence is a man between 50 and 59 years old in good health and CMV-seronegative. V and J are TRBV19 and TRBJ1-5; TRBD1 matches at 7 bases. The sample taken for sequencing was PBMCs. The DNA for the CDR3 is TGTGCCAGTAGTAGCAGGGGGGAGGACAATCAGCCCCAGCATTTT. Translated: CASSSRGEDNQPQHF.